This T cell receptor beta chain was sequenced for a study of control samples from healthy donors and cancer patients. CDR3 length: 16 amino acids. Trimming left V 0 bases short and J 3 bases short, with 11 bases between. The germline CDR1 and CDR2 sequences are SGHVS and FQNEAQ. The table came from immunoSEQ multiplex PCR; TCRdb's copy has only in-frame clones and leaves some out. The sample lists about 150,000 clones, 90% to 95% seen once, with approximately 0.7% in the top ten. Sequencing input: blood. This rearrangement joins TRBV7-8 to TRBJ1-4; no firm D call. This TCR derives from a woman aged 25 to 39 in good health. The CDR3 loop is CASSLAIGAANEKLFF. CDR3 nucleotide sequence: TGTGCCAGCAGCTTAGCGATAGGCGCGGCTAATGAAAAACTGTTTTTT.